This T cell receptor (beta chain) came from a study of blood T cell repertoires in COVID-19. At the level of the study: T cells, B-cell-depleted T cells, or PBMCs provided the cDNA or gDNA that served as material.

Data came from immunoSEQ multiplex PCR; TCRdb stores just in-frame clones and leaves some out. Of around 450,000 clones listed, around nine tenths are singletons. The CDR3 has 13 amino acids. Trimming removed 4 bases at V and 3 bases at J, with 10 bases between. In germline, CDR1 is SQVTM, CDR2 ANQGSEA. This clonotype was sampled from a woman in her late teens or twenties with acute COVID-19. J is TRBJ1-5 and V is TRBV29-1; D gene ambiguous. The sequenced sample consisted of PBMCs or T cells enriched from blood (not recorded which). This CDR3 reads CSVVWHPNQPQHF. The CDR3 bases are TGCAGCGTTGTGTGGCACCCCAATCAGCCCCAGCATTTT.